A single sample gave rise to the 12 T cell receptor beta chains below, sequenced in a study of monozygotic twins with inflammatory bowel disease. TCRdb reprocessed the 5' RACE reads and stores each CDR3 protein as one record, lacking DNA. In all, the sample yields over 110,000 distinct CDR3 sequences. The sample comprised blood. The receptors shown here come from a human donor with ulcerative colitis or Crohn's disease, or a healthy co-twin of an affected twin (not recorded which).

V and J are TRBV15 and TRBJ2-5. The germline CDR1 and CDR2 sequences are LNHNV and YYDKDF (reference sequence). CDR3 size: 14 residues. CDR3 region: CATSRDRYQETQYF.

The CDR3 protein is CASSLSRDRGYEQYF. The V gene is TRBV5-1, the J gene TRBJ2-7; TCRdb selects TRBD1, and the lack of DNA leaves this call unchecked. Germline assignment: CDR1 SGHRS and CDR2 YFSETQ. The CDR3 is made up of 15 amino acids.

The chain has TRBV30 and TRBJ1-1; TCRdb's D call, TRBD1, is unchecked because there is no DNA. CDR3 length: 13 residues. CDR1 and CDR2 (germline): GTSNPN, SVGIG (reference sequence). This chain's CDR3 is CAWRDSLNTEAFF. Looking up the rest from reference TRBV30 and TRBJ1-1 gives the full variable domain: SQTIHQWPATLVQPVGSPLSLECTVEGTSNPNLYWYRQAAGRGLQLLFYSVGIGQISSEVPQNLSASRPQDRQFILSSKKLLLSDSGFYLCAWRDSLNTEAFFGQGTRLTVV.

The chain is built from TRBV5-1 and TRBJ1-2; checking the TCRdb D call of TRBD1 is not possible without DNA. Per the germline V gene, CDR1 is SGHRS and CDR2 is YFSETQ. The CDR3 has 17 amino acids. This chain's CDR3 is CASSFGRTAKTNYGYTF.

The chain has TRBV4-2 and TRBJ2-4. CDR3 length equals 15 residues. Germline loops: CDR1 LGHNA, CDR2 YNFKEQ. The CDR3 region is CASSQDILTRGIQYF.

The chain links TRBV7-2 to TRBJ2-4. The CDR3 sequence is 16 residues long. Germline CDR1 is SGHTA and CDR2 is FQGNSA. This CDR3 reads CASRSSGGTAKNIQYF. The full variable domain, with the rest looked up from reference TRBV7-2 and TRBJ2-4, is GAGVSQSPSNKVTEKGKDVELRCDPISGHTALYWYRQSLGQGLEFLIYFQGNSAPDKSGLPSDRFSAERTGGSVSTLTIQRTQQEDSAVYLCASRSSGGTAKNIQYFGAGTRLSVL.

The V call is TRBV27, the J call TRBJ2-6. Germline values: CDR1 MNHEY, CDR2 SMNVEV (reference sequence). The CDR3 totals 14 residues. The CDR3 is CASSLFSGANVLTF.

V is TRBV7-2 and J is TRBJ1-4; TCRdb returns TRBD1, unconfirmable since there is no DNA. Germline-derived CDR1 and CDR2 are SGHTA and FQGNSA. This CDR3 has 14 amino acids. The CDR3 protein is CASSFSGGGEKLFF.

The rearrangement uses TRBV5-1 and TRBJ1-4; TCRdb lists TRBD1, though no DNA is available to test this call. Looked up from germline, CDR1 is SGHRS and CDR2 is YFSETQ. The CDR3 is made up of 15 amino acids. The CDR3 reads CASSRGGATNEKLFF.

This chain uses TRBV25-1 with TRBJ1-5. Germline CDR1 and CDR2: MGHDK and SYGVNS. CDR3 size: 18 residues. The CDR3 loop reads CASRGTGTADLSNQPQHF.

The chain employs TRBV3-1 and TRBJ1-1; the TRBD1 assignment by TCRdb is unverifiable without DNA. The length of the CDR3 is 17 residues. Germline V gene sequence: CDR1 LGHDT, CDR2 YNNKEL (reference sequence). CDR3 amino acids: CASSRRRAGLSDTEAFF.

The chain combines TRBV11-2 with TRBJ2-7. This CDR3 contains 13 residues. From germline, CDR1 is SGHAT and CDR2 FQNNGV. The chain's CDR3 is CASSGRTAYEQYF.